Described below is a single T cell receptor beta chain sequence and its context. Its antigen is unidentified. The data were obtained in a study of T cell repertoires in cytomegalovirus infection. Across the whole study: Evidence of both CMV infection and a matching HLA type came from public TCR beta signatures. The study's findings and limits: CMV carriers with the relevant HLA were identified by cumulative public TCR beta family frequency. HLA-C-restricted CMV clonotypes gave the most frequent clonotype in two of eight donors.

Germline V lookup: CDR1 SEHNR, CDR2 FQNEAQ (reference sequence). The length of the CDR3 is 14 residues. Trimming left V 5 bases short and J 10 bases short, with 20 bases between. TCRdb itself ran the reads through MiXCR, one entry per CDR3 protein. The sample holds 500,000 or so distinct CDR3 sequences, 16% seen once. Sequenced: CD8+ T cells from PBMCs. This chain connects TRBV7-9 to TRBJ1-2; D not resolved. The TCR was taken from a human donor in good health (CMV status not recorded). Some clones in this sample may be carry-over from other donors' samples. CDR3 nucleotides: TGTGCCAGCAGCCCACCAACCTATTTGGGAGACTACACCTTC. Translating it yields CASSPPTYLGDYTF.